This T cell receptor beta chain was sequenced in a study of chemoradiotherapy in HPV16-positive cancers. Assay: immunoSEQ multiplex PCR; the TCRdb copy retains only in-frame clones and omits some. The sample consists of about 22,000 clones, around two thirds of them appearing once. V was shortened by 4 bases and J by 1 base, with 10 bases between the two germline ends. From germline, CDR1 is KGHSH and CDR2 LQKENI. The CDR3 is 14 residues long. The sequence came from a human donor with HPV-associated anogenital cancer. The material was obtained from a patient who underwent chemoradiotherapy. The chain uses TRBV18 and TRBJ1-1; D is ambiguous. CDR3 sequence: CASSRVSSNTEAFF. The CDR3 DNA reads TGTGCCAGCTCACGAGTCAGTTCGAACACTGAAGCTTTCTTT.